Each of the 13 T cell receptor beta chains below was sequenced from the same sample in a study of cytomegalovirus exposure and HLA in healthy donors. Primers included in the PCR were 60 Vbeta and 13 Jbeta primers. The assay was immunoSEQ multiplex PCR, and TCRdb's table has in-frame clones only and misses some. Here the sample spans some 180,000 clones, 65% to 90% being singletons. Material: PBMCs. The receptors were gathered from a woman between 45 and 60 years old in good health and CMV-seronegative.

The rearrangement joins TRBV6-5 to TRBJ2-1; 9 positions match TRBD1. J was trimmed by 6 bases and V by 6 bases; bases with no gene match: 3. The CDR3 covers 13 residues. Germline V gene lookup returns CDR1 MNHEY and CDR2 SVGAGI. CDR3 sequence reads: CASSGTGFNEQFF. The CDR3 DNA is TGTGCCAGCAGCGGGACAGGGTTCAATGAGCAGTTCTTC.

The V and J genes are TRBV27 and TRBJ1-2; D unresolved. Trimming took off 3 bases at V and 1 base at J, with 15 bases between the two ends. In germline, CDR1 is MNHEY, CDR2 SMNVEV (reference sequence). The CDR3 is 16 amino acids. The CDR3 spells CASSFGGADRNYGYTF. The CDR3 DNA reads TGTGCCAGCAGTTTCGGAGGAGCTGACCGTAACTATGGCTACACCTTC.

Concerning this clone: At the DNA level, this CDR3 is encoded by other sequences in the same sample as well. The genes are TRBV28 and TRBJ1-5; possible D gene TRBD1, 6 bases. There are 14 residues in the CDR3. Germline V gene lookup returns CDR1 MDHEN and CDR2 SYDVKM. The V gene lost 7 bases and the J gene lost 1 base, with 11 bases spanning the gap. CDR3 sequence: CASTLGQSNQPQHF. DNA for the CDR3: TGTGCCAGCACCTTAGGACAGAGCAATCAGCCCCAGCATTTT.

The V gene is TRBV6-6, the J gene TRBJ1-5, with 10 bases that match TRBD1. This CDR3 comprises 16 residues. Germline-derived CDR1 and CDR2 are MNHNY and SVGAGI (reference sequence). Trimming at V came to 2 bases and at J to 3 bases, leaving 4 bases not matched to a gene. CDR3: CASSYPGTGANQPQHF. In nucleotides, the CDR3 is TGTGCCAGCAGTTACCCCGGGACAGGGGCCAATCAGCCCCAGCATTTT.

The chain's CDR3 is CASSRGGGSYEQYF. In nucleotides, the CDR3 is TGTGCCAGCAGTCGTGGGGGGGGCTCCTACGAGCAGTACTTC. The chain is built from TRBV28 and TRBJ2-7, with 7 bases lining up with TRBD2. CDR1 and CDR2 from the germline V gene are MDHEN and SYDVKM. V lost 5 bases to trimming and J lost 0 bases; unmatched junction nucleotides: 4. This CDR3 is 14 amino acids long.

V and J are TRBV5-1 and TRBJ1-5, with unresolved D. CDR3 size: 14 residues. The germline CDR1 and CDR2 sequences are SGHRS and YFSETQ. V was clipped by 2 bases and J by 3 bases, with 9 bases between them. As DNA, the CDR3 is TGCGCCAGCAGCTTATCAGGTTTCAATCAGCCCCAGCATTTT. Amino acid sequence: CASSLSGFNQPQHF.

This chain connects TRBV14 to TRBJ2-3; TRBD1 is a possible D gene (6 bases). Per the germline V gene, CDR1 is SGHDN and CDR2 is FVKESK. Trimming stripped 1 base from V and 4 bases from J, with 18 bases between. The CDR3 has 17 amino acids. For the CDR3, the DNA is TGTGCCAGCAGCCAAGTCGGGACAAGGCTGTGGGCAGATACGCAGTATTTT. It translates to CASSQVGTRLWADTQYF. Full variable domain (outside the CDR3, taken from reference TRBV14 and TRBJ2-3): EAGVTQFPSHSVIEKGQTVTLRCDPISGHDNLYWYRRVMGKEIKFLLHFVKESKQDESGMPNNRFLAERTGGTYSTLKVQPAELEDSGVYFCASSQVGTRLWADTQYFGPGTRLTVL.

J is TRBJ2-1 and V is TRBV9; 9 bases are shared with TRBD2. CDR3 size: 16 residues. CDR1 SGDLS and CDR2 YYNGEE come from the germline V gene. Trimming took 0 bases from V and 8 from J; bases not matched to a gene: 9. The CDR3 is CASSVVGGRAPHEQFF. The CDR3 DNA reads as TGTGCCAGCAGCGTAGTGGGCGGGAGGGCCCCCCATGAGCAGTTCTTC. The complete variable domain, with remaining parts taken from reference TRBV9 and TRBJ2-1, reads DSGVTQTPKHLITATGQRVTLRCSPRSGDLSVYWYQQSLDQGLQFLIQYYNGEERAKGNILERFSAQQFPDLHSELNLSSLELGDSALYFCASSVVGGRAPHEQFFGPGTRLTVL.

The rearrangement joins TRBV19 to TRBJ1-5, with TRBD1 as a possible D gene (5 bases). This CDR3 contains 15 residues. CDR1 is LNHDA and CDR2 is SQIVND in the germline V gene (reference sequence). Trimming removed 5 bases at V and 2 bases at J, with 13 bases between. The CDR3 region has the DNA TGTGCCAGTAGTCTTACGGCGGGGGGCAATCAGCCCCAGCATTTT. It codes for CASSLTAGGNQPQHF.

This chain links TRBV28 with TRBJ1-3; the D gene is possibly TRBD1 (5 bases). The CDR3 covers 17 residues. Germline V CDR1 and CDR2: MDHEN, SYDVKM. V was clipped by 4 bases and J by 0 bases, with 16 bases between them. The CDR3 nucleotides are TGTGCCAGCAGTTCGAACCCGACAGTGAGCTCTGGAAACACCATATATTTT. Its translation is CASSSNPTVSSGNTIYF.

The chain carries TRBV10-3 and TRBJ2-5, with a possible D match to TRBD1 (5 bases). From germline, CDR1 is ENHRY and CDR2 SYGVKD. Trimming removed 10 bases from V and 0 bases from J, with 9 bases in between. The CDR3 sequence is 12 residues long. The CDR3 DNA sequence: TGTGCCACGCAGGGAAACCAAGAGACCCAGTACTTC. Encoded protein: CATQGNQETQYF.

This sequence joins TRBV28 and TRBJ2-1; perhaps TRBD2 as D (5 bases). The germline V gene encodes CDR1 MDHEN and CDR2 SYDVKM. This CDR3 spans 13 amino acids. V lost 10 bases and J 7 bases, leaving 17 bases between the germline ends. CDR3 sequence reads: CATQSGGGNEQFF. For the CDR3, the DNA is TGTGCCACCCAGAGCGGAGGCGGGAATGAGCAGTTCTTC.

J is TRBJ2-1 and V is TRBV6-5, with D unclear. Germline V CDR1 and CDR2: MNHEY, SVGAGI. The CDR3 sequence is 15 residues long. V was cut by 6 bases and J by 6 bases, with 18 bases left in between. CDR3 coding DNA: TGTGCCAGCAGCCTCAATAGAAGGTCAGGCAATGAGCAGTTCTTC. Translated: CASSLNRRSGNEQFF.